The sequence of this TCR beta chain was determined in a study of tumor and adjacent non-tumor tissue in lung cancer. Study summary: Some 3.9 million productive TCRbeta reads were obtained per sample on average.

TCRbeta libraries were built with three rounds of nested PCR, modified from ARM-PCR. MiXCR was run by TCRdb on the multiplex PCR reads, yielding one entry per CDR3 protein. The data hold roughly 220,000 distinct CDR3 sequences, with less than 80% observed a single time. Notes on this clonotype: A much larger clone lies a single base off, so this may be a read error.

The template was RNA from unsorted bulk tissue. The sequenced sample consisted of lung tumor tissue. The TCR was taken from a man aged 60 to 75 with non-small cell lung cancer.

The CDR3 bases are TGTGCCAGCAGTTACCGAGAAAGCCGGGTCGATGAGCAGATCTTC. It yields the protein CASSYRESRVDEQIF. The chain combines TRBV6-6 with TRBJ2-1, with D unresolved. Germline CDR1 MNHNY, CDR2 SVGAGI (reference sequence). CDR3 length equals 15 residues.